The following is a TCR beta chain sequence with its context. The specificity of this receptor is unknown. No per-base quality is available; no much larger clone lies one base away. A patient counted as having stable Graves' hyperthyroidism if no progression to ophthalmopathy occurred over 18 months of follow-up. Hyperthyroidism patients were newly diagnosed, had a disease duration of under 2 months, and were aged 18 to 65 years. Exclusion was applied to patients with uncontrolled infections, other autoimmune diseases, pregnancy or lactation. Clinical symptoms, serum thyroxine and TRAb, thyroid ultrasound, and orbital computed tomography formed the basis for the diagnoses. PBMCs were separated from roughly 10 ml of fresh peripheral blood using Ficoll-Paque density gradient centrifugation. Total RNA was extracted using Trizol reagent, and RNA quality was assessed on an Agilent 2100 Bioanalyzer. These data come from a study of T cells in Graves' hyperthyroidism and ophthalmopathy (dated by TCRdb to between 2017 and 2020). Some background on the complete study: Peripheral blood was sampled at the time of initial diagnosis, prior to any treatment. The 75 to 100 discovery patients were divided at random into training and test sets in a 7:3 ratio. Prospective prediction of ophthalmopathy was tested in an independent validation cohort of fewer than 20 hyperthyroidism patients and around 16 patients who later progressed to ophthalmopathy. To identify distinguishing TCR V-J signatures, a discovery cohort of around 100 patients was used, comprising under 45 with Graves' ophthalmopathy and 57 with stable Graves' hyperthyroidism. The paper describes TCR Vbeta CDR3 sequencing of roughly 130 peripheral blood samples, made up of around 41 ophthalmopathy patients, approximately 76 hyperthyroidism patients and roughly 17 progressor patients. The study also compared thyroid tissue and blood T-cell repertoires from roughly six Graves' hyperthyroidism patients. After sampling, hyperthyroidism patients received methimazole starting at 30 mg daily, and ophthalmopathy patients received high-dose intravenous methylprednisolone.

The TCR beta CDR3 regions were amplified from the RNA transcripts. The TCR CDR3 was subjected to a first round of RT-PCR using the HTBI primer set and the Qiagen OneStep RT-PCR kit. A second multiplex PCR round built the libraries, followed by size selection and purification. Libraries were sequenced paired-end with 100 bp reads on an Illumina HiSeq2000. In the paper's pipeline: Raw data were processed with SOAPnuke, discarding reads with adapters, uncalled bases, mean Phred below 15, or no exact constant-primer or identifier match. High-quality paired reads were merged using COPE v1.2.5, and each unique nucleotide sequence was defined as a clonotype. MiTCR v1.1 was used to align the clonotypes against IMGT TRBV, TRBD and TRBJ reference segments. Analysis was restricted to V-J combinations with a frequency above 0.0001, which covered 99.2% of repertoires. A TCS score was defined as the ratio of F50 (clonal expansion) to E x V (chaos), with BLOSUM62-based TCRdist applied between CDR3 peptides within each V-J. Welch's t-statistics and random forest reduced fewer than 550 V-J features to some 14, which were used in a naive Bayes classifier (R e1071). Using fastp at Q25 and MiXCR, TCRdb reprocessed the public reads and kept productive beta chains. CDR3 protein sequences are deduplicated, and each keeps its most common genes and DNA. The V and J calls and clone size are TCRdb's, not the authors'. The sample records 400,000 to 600,000 distinct CDR3 sequences, less than 25% of which are singletons. The ten most abundant clones make up about a quarter of the sample.

V loses 5 bases of germline sequence and J loses 6 bases, and the interval between the two ends is 14 bases. CDR1 LNHDA and CDR2 SQIVND are derived from the germline V gene (reference sequence). The CDR3 runs 13 amino acids, cysteine and phenylalanine included. Only CDR3 DNA is held: 39 bases, read in frame from base 1. Broad study findings and their caveats: In validation, the model predicted progression to ophthalmopathy with over 65% sensitivity and 72.22% specificity, a median of around six months before onset. Most expanded thyroid clonotypes (frequency above 0.001) were also detected in blood, a finding suggesting that blood repertoires may reflect thyroid immune responses. A model built on a 13 V-J signature distinguished ophthalmopathy from stable hyperthyroidism, reaching 87.88% sensitivity and around 82% specificity in cross-validation and 80%/75% in testing. No statistical method was used to fix the sample size in advance, and group allocation was not hidden from the investigators.

What was sequenced was blood. The rearrangement joined TRBV19 to TRBJ2-7; no D segment can be confidently identified. This clonotype was obtained from a man aged 18 to 29 with Graves' hyperthyroidism. The CDR3 protein is CASSSLLGSEQYF. The nucleotides read TGTGCCAGTAGTTCCCTCCTAGGGTCCGAGCAGTACTTC.